The T cell receptor beta chain described here comes from a study of blood T cell repertoires in COVID-19. Study-wide background: Acute and convalescent COVID-19 samples came from the United States, Italy and Spain. T cells, B-cell-depleted T cells, or PBMCs supplied cDNA or gDNA.

In this sample, this clone turned up a few times. Original analysis: Reference gene primer amplification gave estimated nucleated cell counts. Here immunoSEQ multiplex PCR was the method, and the copy in TCRdb shows in-frame clones only, minus some. V, J and clone size reflect that table, while D and trimming were determined from the DNA. Of under 250,000 clones detected, 86% appear once; the ten largest clones hold around 1.6%. V dropped 5 bases and J dropped 8; count of bases not matched to a gene: 11. Germline CDR1 reads KGHSH; CDR2 reads LQKENI. The CDR3 sequence is 15 residues long. The chain couples TRBV18 to TRBJ1-4; 7 positions match TRBD1. This TCR was recovered from an older woman who had recovered from COVID-19. The sequenced sample consisted of peripheral blood. Here the CDR3 reads CASSAGTVGNEKLFF. CDR3 DNA: TGTGCCAGCTCAGCCGGGACAGTAGGTAACGAAAAACTGTTTTTT.